This TCR beta chain stems from a study of blood T cell repertoires in COVID-19. Across the whole study: Spain, Italy and the United States supplied samples that represented acute and convalescent COVID-19. T cells, B-cell-depleted T cells, or PBMCs provided the cDNA or gDNA that served as material.

In the authors' workflow: The assay estimated nucleated cells by amplifying reference gene primers. Data came from immunoSEQ multiplex PCR; TCRdb stores just in-frame clones and leaves some out. D and trimming come from the DNA, and the V and J calls and clone size come from that table. The sample lists 340,000 or so clones; 83% were seen once. The TCR sequence derives from a man aged 25 to 40 with active or convalescent COVID-19. The sequencing input was peripheral blood.

The CDR3 DNA reads as TGTGCCAGCAGCGAGGAAGTGGGCGGCTACACCTTC. Encoded protein: CASSEEVGGYTF. V usage is TRBV9 and J usage is TRBJ1-2, with D unclear. V lost 3 bases and J lost 8, with 11 bases in between. Germline lookup yields CDR1 SGDLS and CDR2 YYNGEE. The CDR3 extends over 12 amino acids.